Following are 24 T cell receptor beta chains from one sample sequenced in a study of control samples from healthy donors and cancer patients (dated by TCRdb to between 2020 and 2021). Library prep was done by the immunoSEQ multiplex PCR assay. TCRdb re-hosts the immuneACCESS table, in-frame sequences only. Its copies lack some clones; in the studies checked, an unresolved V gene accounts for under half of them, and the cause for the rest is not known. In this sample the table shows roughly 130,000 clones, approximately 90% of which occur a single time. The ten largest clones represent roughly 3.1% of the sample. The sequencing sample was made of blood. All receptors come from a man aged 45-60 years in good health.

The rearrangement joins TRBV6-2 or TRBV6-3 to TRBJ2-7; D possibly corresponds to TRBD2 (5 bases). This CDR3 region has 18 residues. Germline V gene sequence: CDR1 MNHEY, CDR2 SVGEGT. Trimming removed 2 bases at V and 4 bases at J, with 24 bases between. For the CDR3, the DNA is TGTGCCAGCAGTTACGGACGCGGAACTGACGGCGGGCCTTACGAGCAGTACTTC. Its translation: CASSYGRGTDGGPYEQYF.

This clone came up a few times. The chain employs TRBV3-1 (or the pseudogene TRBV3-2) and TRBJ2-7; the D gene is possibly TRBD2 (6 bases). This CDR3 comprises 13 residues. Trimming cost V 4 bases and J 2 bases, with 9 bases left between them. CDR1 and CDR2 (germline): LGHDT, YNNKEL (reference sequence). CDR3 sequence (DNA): TGTGCCAGCAGCCGGGACTTCACCTACGAGCAGTACTTC. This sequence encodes CASSRDFTYEQYF.

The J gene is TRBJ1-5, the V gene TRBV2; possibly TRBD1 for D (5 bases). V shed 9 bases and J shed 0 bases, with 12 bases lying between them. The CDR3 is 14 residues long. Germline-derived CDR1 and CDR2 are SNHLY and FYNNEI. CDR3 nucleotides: TGTGCCAGTGGGGGGTACCCTAGCAATCAGCCCCAGCATTTT. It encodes CASGGYPSNQPQHF.

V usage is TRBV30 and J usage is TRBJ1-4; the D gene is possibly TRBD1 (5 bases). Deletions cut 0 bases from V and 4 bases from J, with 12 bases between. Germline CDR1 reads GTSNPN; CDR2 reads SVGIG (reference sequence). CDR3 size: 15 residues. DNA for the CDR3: TGTGCCTGGAGTGTTCCCAGGGTCCATAATGAAAAACTGTTTTTT. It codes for CAWSVPRVHNEKLFF.

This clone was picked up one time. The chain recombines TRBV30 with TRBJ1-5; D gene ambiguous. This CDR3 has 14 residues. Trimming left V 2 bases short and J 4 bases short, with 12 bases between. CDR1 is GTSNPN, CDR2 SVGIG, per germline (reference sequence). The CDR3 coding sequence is TGTGCCTGGAGTACCACCCAGGTGAATCAGCCCCAGCATTTT. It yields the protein CAWSTTQVNQPQHF.

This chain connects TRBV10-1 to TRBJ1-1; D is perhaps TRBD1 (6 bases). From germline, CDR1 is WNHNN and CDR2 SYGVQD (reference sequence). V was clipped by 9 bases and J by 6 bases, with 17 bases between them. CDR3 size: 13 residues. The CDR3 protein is CASSNRESAEAFF. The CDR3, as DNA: TGCGCCAGTTCTAACAGGGAGTCGGCTGAAGCTTTCTTT.

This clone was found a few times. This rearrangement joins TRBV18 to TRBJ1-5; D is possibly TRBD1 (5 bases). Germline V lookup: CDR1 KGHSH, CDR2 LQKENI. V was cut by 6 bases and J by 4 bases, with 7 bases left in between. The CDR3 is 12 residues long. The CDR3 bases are TGTGCCAGCTCGCACAGGAATCAGCCCCAGCATTTT. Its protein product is CASSHRNQPQHF.

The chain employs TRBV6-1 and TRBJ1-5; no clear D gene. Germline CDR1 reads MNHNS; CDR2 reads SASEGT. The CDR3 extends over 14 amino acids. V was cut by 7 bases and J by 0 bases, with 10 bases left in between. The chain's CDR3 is CASTPPGSNQPQHF. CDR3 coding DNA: TGTGCCAGCACTCCTCCCGGTAGCAATCAGCCCCAGCATTTT.

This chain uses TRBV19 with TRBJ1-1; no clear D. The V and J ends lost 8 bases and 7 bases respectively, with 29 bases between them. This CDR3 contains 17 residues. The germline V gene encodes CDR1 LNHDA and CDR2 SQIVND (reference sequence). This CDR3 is CASGPRPPLGSIYEAFF. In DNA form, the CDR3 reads TGTGCCAGTGGTCCTCGTCCCCCGCTGGGATCTATTTATGAAGCTTTCTTT. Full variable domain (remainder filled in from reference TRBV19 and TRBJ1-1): DGGITQSPKYLFRKEGQNVTLSCEQNLNHDAMYWYRQDPGQGLRLIYYSQIVNDFQKGDIAEGYSVSREKKESFPLTVTSAQKNPTAFYLCASGPRPPLGSIYEAFFGQGTRLTVV.

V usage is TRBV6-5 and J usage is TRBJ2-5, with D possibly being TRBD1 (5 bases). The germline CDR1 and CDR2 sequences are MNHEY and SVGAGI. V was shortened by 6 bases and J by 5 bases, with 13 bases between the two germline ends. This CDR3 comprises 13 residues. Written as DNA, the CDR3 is TGTGCCAGCAGATCCAGGGTGCGGGAGACCCAGTACTTC. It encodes CASRSRVRETQYF.

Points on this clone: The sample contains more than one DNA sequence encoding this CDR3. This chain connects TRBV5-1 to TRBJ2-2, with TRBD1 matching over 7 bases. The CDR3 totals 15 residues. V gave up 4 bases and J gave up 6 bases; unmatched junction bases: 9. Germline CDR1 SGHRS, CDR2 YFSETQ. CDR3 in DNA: TGCGCCAGCAGCCGAGCCCCGGGACAGCCCGGGGAGCTGTTTTTT. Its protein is CASSRAPGQPGELFF.

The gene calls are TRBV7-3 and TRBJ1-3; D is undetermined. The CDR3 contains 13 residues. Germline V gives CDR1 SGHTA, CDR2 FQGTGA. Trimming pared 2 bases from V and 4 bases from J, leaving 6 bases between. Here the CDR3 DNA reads TGTGCCAGCAGCTTATACCACGGAAACACCATATATTTT. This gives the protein CASSLYHGNTIYF.

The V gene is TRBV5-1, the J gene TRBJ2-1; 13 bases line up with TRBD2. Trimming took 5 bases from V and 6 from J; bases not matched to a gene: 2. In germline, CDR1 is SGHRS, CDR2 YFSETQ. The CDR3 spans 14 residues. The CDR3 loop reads CASRLAGGINEQFF. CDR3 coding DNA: TGCGCCAGCAGACTAGCGGGGGGGATCAATGAGCAGTTCTTC.

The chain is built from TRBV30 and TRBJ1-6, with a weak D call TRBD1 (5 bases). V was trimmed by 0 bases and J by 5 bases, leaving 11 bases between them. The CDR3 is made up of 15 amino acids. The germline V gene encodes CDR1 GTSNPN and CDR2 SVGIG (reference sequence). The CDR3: CAWSVGVLNNSPLHF. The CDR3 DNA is TGTGCCTGGAGTGTGGGGGTCCTAAATAATTCACCCCTCCACTTT.

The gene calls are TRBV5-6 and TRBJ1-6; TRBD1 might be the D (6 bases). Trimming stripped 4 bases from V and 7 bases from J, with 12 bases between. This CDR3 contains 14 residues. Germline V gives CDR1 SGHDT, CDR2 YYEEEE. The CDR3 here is CASSQDSSNSPLHF. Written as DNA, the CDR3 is TGTGCCAGCAGCCAGGACAGTAGCAATTCACCCCTCCACTTT.

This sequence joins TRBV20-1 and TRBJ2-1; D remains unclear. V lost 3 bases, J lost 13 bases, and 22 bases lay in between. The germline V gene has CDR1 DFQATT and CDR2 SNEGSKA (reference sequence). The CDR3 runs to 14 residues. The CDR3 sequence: CSASARLDRRNQFF. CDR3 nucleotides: TGCAGTGCTAGTGCCCGCTTGGACCGAAGAAACCAGTTCTTC.

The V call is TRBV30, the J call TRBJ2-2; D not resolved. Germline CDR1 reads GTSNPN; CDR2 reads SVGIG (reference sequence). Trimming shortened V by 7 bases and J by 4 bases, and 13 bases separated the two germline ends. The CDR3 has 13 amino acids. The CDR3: CAFNPSATGELFF. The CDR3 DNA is TGTGCCTTTAACCCCAGCGCCACCGGGGAGCTGTTTTTT.

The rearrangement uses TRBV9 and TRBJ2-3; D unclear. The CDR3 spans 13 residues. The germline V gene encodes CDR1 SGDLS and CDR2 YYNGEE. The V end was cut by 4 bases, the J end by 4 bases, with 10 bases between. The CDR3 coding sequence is TGTGCCAGCAGCTCTTTCCCCGCAGATACGCAGTATTTT. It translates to CASSSFPADTQYF.

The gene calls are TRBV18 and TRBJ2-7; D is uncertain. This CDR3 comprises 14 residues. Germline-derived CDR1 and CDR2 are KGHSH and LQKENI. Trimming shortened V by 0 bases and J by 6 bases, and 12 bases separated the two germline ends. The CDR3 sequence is CASSPPARPGEQYF. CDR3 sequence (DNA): TGTGCCAGCTCACCACCCGCTCGTCCGGGCGAGCAGTACTTC.

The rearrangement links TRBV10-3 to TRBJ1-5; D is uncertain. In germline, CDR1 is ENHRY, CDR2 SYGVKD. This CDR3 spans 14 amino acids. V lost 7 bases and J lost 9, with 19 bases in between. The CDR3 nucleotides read TGTGCCATCAAATGGGTGAACGCCTCGGGGCCCCAGCATTTT. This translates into CAIKWVNASGPQHF.

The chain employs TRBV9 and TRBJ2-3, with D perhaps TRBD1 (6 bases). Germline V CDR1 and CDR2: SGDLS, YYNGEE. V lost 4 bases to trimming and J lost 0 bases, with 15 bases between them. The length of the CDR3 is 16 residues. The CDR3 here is CASSQEQGPSTDTQYF. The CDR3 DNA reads TGTGCCAGCAGCCAAGAACAGGGTCCGAGCACAGATACGCAGTATTTT.

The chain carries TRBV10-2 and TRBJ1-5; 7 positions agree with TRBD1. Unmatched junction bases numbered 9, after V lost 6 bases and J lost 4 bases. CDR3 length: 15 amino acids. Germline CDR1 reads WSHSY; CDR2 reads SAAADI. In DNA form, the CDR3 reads TGCGCCAGCAGCCCGGGACAGAGGGTAAATCAGCCCCAGCATTTT. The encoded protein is CASSPGQRVNQPQHF.

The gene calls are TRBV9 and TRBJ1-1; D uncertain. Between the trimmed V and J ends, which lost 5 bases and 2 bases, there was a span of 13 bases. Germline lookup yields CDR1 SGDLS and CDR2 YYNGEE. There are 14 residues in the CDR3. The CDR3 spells CASSSREDNTEAFF. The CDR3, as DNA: TGTGCCAGCAGTTCTAGGGAGGATAACACTGAAGCTTTCTTT.

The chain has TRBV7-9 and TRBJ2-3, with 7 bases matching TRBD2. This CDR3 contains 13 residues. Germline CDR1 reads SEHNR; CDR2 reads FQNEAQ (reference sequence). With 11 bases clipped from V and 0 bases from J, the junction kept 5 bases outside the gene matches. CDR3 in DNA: TGTGCCGCGGGGCGGGGGAGCACAGATACGCAGTATTTT. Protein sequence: CAAGRGSTDTQYF. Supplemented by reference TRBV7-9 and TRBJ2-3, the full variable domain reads DTGVSQNPRHKITKRGQNVTFRCDPISEHNRLYWYRQTLGQGPEFLTYFQNEAQLEKSRLLSDRFSAERPKGSFSTLEIQRTEQGDSAMYLCAAGRGSTDTQYFGPGTRLTVL.